Each of the 19 T cell receptor beta chains below was sequenced from the same sample in a study of blood T cell repertoires in COVID-19. Here immunoSEQ multiplex PCR was the method, and the copy in TCRdb shows in-frame clones only, minus some. The repertoire holds about 380,000 clones, with more than 65% as singletons. Material: peripheral blood. The receptors here all came from a human donor with acute or convalescent COVID-19. The donor label of this sample is uncertain.

The chain carries TRBV29-1 and TRBJ2-1; D may be TRBD2 (6 bases). Germline lookup yields CDR1 SQVTM and CDR2 ANQGSEA. Between the trimmed V and J ends, which lost 2 bases and 16 bases, there was a span of 18 bases. The CDR3 extends over 12 amino acids. The CDR3 loop reads CSVELPGLLQFF. DNA of the CDR3: TGCAGCGTTGAACTCCCGGGACTCCTCCAATTCTTC.

This chain links TRBV3-1 (or the pseudogene TRBV3-2) with TRBJ2-7; 10 positions agree with TRBD1. This CDR3 comprises 15 residues. V shed 5 bases and J 4 bases; nucleotides not matched to a gene: 8. The germline V gene encodes CDR1 LGHDT and CDR2 YNNKEL (reference sequence). In DNA, the CDR3 is TGTGCCAGCAGCTGGCGGACAGGGGGAAAATACGAGCAGTACTTC. Protein sequence: CASSWRTGGKYEQYF.

The chain joins TRBV5-5 to TRBJ2-6; no definite D call. V lost 2 bases and J 0 bases, leaving 9 bases between the germline ends. Germline V gene lookup returns CDR1 SGHKS and CDR2 YYEKEE (reference sequence). The CDR3 has 16 residues. In nucleotides, the CDR3 is TGTGCCAGCAGCTTTACGGTACTCTCTGGGGCCAACGTCCTGACTTTC. Its translation: CASSFTVLSGANVLTF.

The genes are TRBV19 and TRBJ1-6, with TRBD1 matching over 8 bases. The CDR3 loop spans 14 amino acids. The germline V gene encodes CDR1 LNHDA and CDR2 SQIVND (reference sequence). Trimming at V came to 6 bases and at J to 9 bases, leaving 7 bases not matched to a gene. In DNA, the CDR3 is TGTGCCAGTAGAGGACAGGGAGTGGTTTCACCCCTCCACTTT. Encoded protein: CASRGQGVVSPLHF. Based on the CDR3 plus reference TRBV19 and TRBJ1-6, the full variable domain is DGGITQSPKYLFRKEGQNVTLSCEQNLNHDAMYWYRQDPGQGLRLIYYSQIVNDFQKGDIAEGYSVSREKKESFPLTVTSAQKNPTAFYLCASRGQGVVSPLHFGNGTRLTVT.

In its sample, this clone was seen a few times. V gene TRBV20-1 combines with J gene TRBJ1-1; 9 positions match TRBD1. The V gene's germline CDR1 is DFQATT and CDR2 SNEGSKA (reference sequence). The CDR3 is 10 amino acids. V trimming: 6 bases; J trimming: 11 bases; junction bases outside the gene matches: 4. The CDR3 nucleotides are TGCAGTGCCCGGGACAGGGAGGCTTTCTTT. Its translation: CSARDREAFF.

The V gene is TRBV7-9, the J gene TRBJ1-2; 8 nucleotides line up with TRBD1. The CDR3 consists of 14 residues. Germline V lookup: CDR1 SEHNR, CDR2 FQNEAQ (reference sequence). The J segment lost 6 bases and the V segment lost 5 bases, leaving 8 bases of the junction unmatched. The CDR3 bases are TGTGCCAGCAGCAGAACACAGGGGGTGGATGGCTACACCTTC. Translated, it gives CASSRTQGVDGYTF.

The gene calls are TRBV5-1 and TRBJ1-6; 8 bases line up with TRBD1. CDR1 and CDR2 from the germline V gene are SGHRS and YFSETQ. CDR3 length equals 16 residues. The V segment lost 4 bases and the J segment 10 bases; nucleotides outside the gene matches: 13. CDR3 sequence reads: CASSDLGQAQGSPLHF. CDR3 DNA sequence: TGCGCCAGCAGCGACCTGGGACAGGCCCAGGGGTCACCCCTCCACTTT.

The V call is TRBV18, the J call TRBJ2-1; 11 bases are shared with TRBD2. Trimming at V came to 3 bases and at J to 0 bases, leaving 7 bases not matched to a gene. This CDR3 contains 18 residues. Germline values: CDR1 KGHSH, CDR2 LQKENI. The CDR3 protein is CASSPLVAGGGSYNEQFF. CDR3 nucleotide sequence: TGTGCCAGCTCACCCTTAGTAGCGGGAGGGGGCTCCTACAATGAGCAGTTCTTC.

The chain links TRBV6-1 to TRBJ2-1, with TRBD2 as a possible D gene (5 bases). The CDR3 has 13 residues. Germline loops: CDR1 MNHNS, CDR2 SASEGT. V was cut by 2 bases and J by 9 bases, with 11 bases left in between. CDR3: CASSENPAAEQFF. The CDR3 DNA reads as TGTGCCAGCAGTGAAAACCCAGCGGCTGAGCAGTTCTTC.

The V gene is TRBV27, the J gene TRBJ2-1; 13 positions agree with TRBD2. With 7 bases clipped from V and 7 bases from J, the junction kept 7 bases outside the gene matches. The V gene's germline CDR1 is MNHEY and CDR2 SMNVEV (reference sequence). The CDR3 loop spans 15 amino acids. The CDR3: CASNALAGGGNEQFF. CDR3 nucleotide sequence: TGTGCCAGCAACGCACTAGCGGGAGGGGGGAATGAGCAGTTCTTC.

The rearrangement links TRBV5-1 to TRBJ2-3; TRBD2 might be the D (6 bases). Germline values: CDR1 SGHRS, CDR2 YFSETQ. CDR3 length equals 12 residues. V was pared by 9 bases and J by 3 bases, with 11 bases between. The CDR3 DNA reads as TGCGCCACCCGTCGGGGGACAGATACGCAGTATTTT. Protein product: CATRRGTDTQYF.

In DNA, the CDR3 is TGTGCCAGCAGCCCCCTAGGGGGTTATCAGCCCCAGCATTTT. Translation: CASSPLGGYQPQHF. This rearrangement joins TRBV27 to TRBJ1-5; D is perhaps TRBD1 (6 bases). V was pared by 6 bases and J by 5 bases, with 14 bases between. The germline V gene has CDR1 MNHEY and CDR2 SMNVEV (reference sequence). This CDR3 contains 14 residues.

This rearrangement joins TRBV3-1 (or the pseudogene TRBV3-2) to TRBJ1-1, with a weak D call TRBD1 (5 bases). The germline V gene has CDR1 LGHDT and CDR2 YNNKEL (reference sequence). The CDR3 totals 14 residues. V was pared by 2 bases and J by 0 bases, with 7 bases between. CDR3 nucleotide sequence: TGTGCCAGCAGCCAACAGGGAATGAACACTGAAGCTTTCTTT. The encoded protein is CASSQQGMNTEAFF.

The V and J genes are TRBV19 and TRBJ1-1; D gene uncertain. The CDR3 length is 16 residues. Trimming removed 5 bases at V and 4 bases at J, with 20 bases between. CDR1 and CDR2 (germline): LNHDA, SQIVND (reference sequence). The CDR3 DNA reads as TGTGCCAGTAGTTCTCCGGGAGATCCTTGGGGCACTGAAGCTTTCTTT. Amino acids: CASSSPGDPWGTEAFF.

The chain couples TRBV4-2 to TRBJ2-5; 15 bases line up with TRBD2. Per germline, CDR1 LGHNA and CDR2 YNFKEQ. This CDR3 is built from 18 residues. V lost 0 bases to trimming and J lost 5 bases; unmatched junction nucleotides: 7. This chain's CDR3 is CASSQETPGTSGRETQYF. DNA for the CDR3: TGTGCCAGCAGCCAAGAAACCCCCGGGACTAGCGGGAGGGAGACCCAGTACTTC.

The V and J genes are TRBV3-1 (or the pseudogene TRBV3-2) and TRBJ2-2; D perhaps matches TRBD2 (6 bases). The CDR3 is 14 residues long. Trimming took 4 bases from V and 4 from J, leaving 10 bases between them. Germline loops: CDR1 LGHDT, CDR2 YNNKEL (reference sequence). CDR3 sequence: CASSPRRGTGELFF. CDR3 DNA: TGTGCCAGCAGCCCCCGGAGGGGCACCGGGGAGCTGTTTTTT.

In this sample, this clone turned up once. The rearrangement joins TRBV3-1 (or the pseudogene TRBV3-2) to TRBJ2-7, with 7 positions matching TRBD1. With 3 bases clipped from V and 3 bases from J, the junction kept 5 bases outside the gene matches. The germline V gene encodes CDR1 LGHDT and CDR2 YNNKEL (reference sequence). CDR3 size: 14 residues. CDR3 amino acids: CASSHRGTVYEQYF. CDR3 DNA: TGTGCCAGCAGCCACAGGGGGACAGTCTACGAGCAGTACTTC.

This clone has only a few counts. V is TRBV6-2 or TRBV6-3 and J is TRBJ2-1; 7 bases match TRBD2. Losses at the gene ends were 2 bases for V and 2 bases for J; bases not matched to a gene: 21. This CDR3 contains 21 residues. CDR1 and CDR2 (germline): MNHEY, SVGEGT. CDR3 DNA: TGTGCCAGCAGTTACCCTGCGATAACTAGCGACCCTCAGAGGGCCTACAATGAGCAGTTCTTC. Its translation is CASSYPAITSDPQRAYNEQFF.

This chain uses TRBV27 with TRBJ1-5; D is uncertain. The V and J ends lost 6 bases and 4 bases respectively, with 16 bases between them. The CDR3 is 15 amino acids. The germline V gene has CDR1 MNHEY and CDR2 SMNVEV (reference sequence). The CDR3: CASSLGSLPNQPQHF. Written as DNA, the CDR3 is TGTGCCAGCAGCCTGGGTAGCTTGCCGAATCAGCCCCAGCATTTT.